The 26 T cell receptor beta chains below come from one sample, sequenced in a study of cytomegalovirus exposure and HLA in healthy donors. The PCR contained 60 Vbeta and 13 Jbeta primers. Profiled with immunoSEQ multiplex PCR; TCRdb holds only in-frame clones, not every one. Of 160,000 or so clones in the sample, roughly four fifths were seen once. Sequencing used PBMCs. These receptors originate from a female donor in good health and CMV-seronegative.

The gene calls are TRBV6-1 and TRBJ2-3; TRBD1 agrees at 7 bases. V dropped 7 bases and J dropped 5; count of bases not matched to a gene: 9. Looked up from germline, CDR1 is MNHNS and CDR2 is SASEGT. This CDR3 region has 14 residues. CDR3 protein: CASNQDRAGDTQYF. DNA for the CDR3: TGTGCCAGCAATCAAGACAGGGCGGGAGATACGCAGTATTTT.

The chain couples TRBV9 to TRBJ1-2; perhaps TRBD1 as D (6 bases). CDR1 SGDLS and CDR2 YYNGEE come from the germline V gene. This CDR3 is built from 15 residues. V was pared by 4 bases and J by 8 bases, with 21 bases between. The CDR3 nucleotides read TGTGCCAGCAGCCCAGAGGGGGACGTCACCGTAGGCTACACCTTC. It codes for CASSPEGDVTVGYTF.

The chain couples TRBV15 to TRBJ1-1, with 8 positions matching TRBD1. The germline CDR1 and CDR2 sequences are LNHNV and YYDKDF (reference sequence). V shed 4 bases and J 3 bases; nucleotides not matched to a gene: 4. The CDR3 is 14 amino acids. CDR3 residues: CATSMLTGDTEAFF. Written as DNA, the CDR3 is TGTGCCACCAGCATGTTGACAGGGGACACTGAAGCTTTCTTT. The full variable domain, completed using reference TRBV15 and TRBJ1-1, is DAMVIQNPRYQVTQFGKPVTLSCSQTLNHNVMYWYQQKSSQAPKLLFHYYDKDFNNEADTPDNFQSRRPNTSFCFLDIRSPGLGDTAMYLCATSMLTGDTEAFFGQGTRLTVV.

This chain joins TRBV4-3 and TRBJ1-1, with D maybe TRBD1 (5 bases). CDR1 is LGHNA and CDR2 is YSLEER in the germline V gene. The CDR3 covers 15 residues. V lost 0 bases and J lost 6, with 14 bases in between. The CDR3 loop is CASSQDLGPRSEAFF. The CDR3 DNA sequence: TGCGCCAGCAGCCAAGATTTGGGGCCCCGTTCTGAAGCTTTCTTT.

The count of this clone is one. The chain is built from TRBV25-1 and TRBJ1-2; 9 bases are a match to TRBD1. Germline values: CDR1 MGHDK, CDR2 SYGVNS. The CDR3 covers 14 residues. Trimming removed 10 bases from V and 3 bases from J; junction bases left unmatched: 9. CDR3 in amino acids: CATRDRDNDYGYTF. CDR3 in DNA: TGTGCCACCAGGGACAGGGACAACGACTATGGCTACACCTTC.

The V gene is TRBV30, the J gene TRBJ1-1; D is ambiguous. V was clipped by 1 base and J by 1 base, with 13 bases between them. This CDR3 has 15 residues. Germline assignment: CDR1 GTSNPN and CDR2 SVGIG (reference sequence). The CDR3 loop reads CAWSGGYGKNTEAFF. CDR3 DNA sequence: TGTGCCTGGAGTGGAGGGTACGGTAAGAACACTGAAGCTTTCTTT.

This CDR3 reads CASRFKTGTGGMGEQYF. CDR3 sequence (DNA): TGTGCCAGCAGATTTAAGACCGGGACAGGGGGAATGGGCGAGCAGTACTTC. The gene calls are TRBV7-8 and TRBJ2-7; 11 bases align to TRBD1. CDR3 length: 17 residues. The V segment lost 6 bases and the J segment 6 bases; nucleotides outside the gene matches: 16. Germline-derived CDR1 and CDR2 are SGHVS and FQNEAQ.

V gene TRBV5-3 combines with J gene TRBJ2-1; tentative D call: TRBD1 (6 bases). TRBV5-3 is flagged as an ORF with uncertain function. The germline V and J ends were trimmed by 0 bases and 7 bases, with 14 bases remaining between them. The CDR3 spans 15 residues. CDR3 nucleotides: TGTGCCAGAAGCTTGGCGGACAGCAAAAGGAATGAGCAGTTCTTC. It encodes CARSLADSKRNEQFF.

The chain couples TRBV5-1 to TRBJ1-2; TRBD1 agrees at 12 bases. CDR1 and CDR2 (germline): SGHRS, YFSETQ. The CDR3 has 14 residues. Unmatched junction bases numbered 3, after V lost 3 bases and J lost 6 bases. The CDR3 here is CASSWDRGRDGYTF. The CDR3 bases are TGCGCCAGCAGCTGGGACAGGGGGCGAGATGGCTACACCTTC.

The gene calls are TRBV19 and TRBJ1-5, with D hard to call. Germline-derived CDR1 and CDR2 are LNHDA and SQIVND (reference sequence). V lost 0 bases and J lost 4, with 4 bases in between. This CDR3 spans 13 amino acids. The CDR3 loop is CASSIDGNQPQHF. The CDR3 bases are TGTGCCAGTAGTATAGACGGGAATCAGCCCCAGCATTTT. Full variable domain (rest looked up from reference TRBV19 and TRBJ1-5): DGGITQSPKYLFRKEGQNVTLSCEQNLNHDAMYWYRQDPGQGLRLIYYSQIVNDFQKGDIAEGYSVSREKKESFPLTVTSAQKNPTAFYLCASSIDGNQPQHFGDGTRLSIL.

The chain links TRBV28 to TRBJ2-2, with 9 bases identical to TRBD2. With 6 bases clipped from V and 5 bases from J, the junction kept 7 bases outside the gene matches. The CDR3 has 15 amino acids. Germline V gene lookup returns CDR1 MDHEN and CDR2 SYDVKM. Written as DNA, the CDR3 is TGTGCCAGCAGCATTAGCGGGAGTCGGACCGGGGAGCTGTTTTTT. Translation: CASSISGSRTGELFF.

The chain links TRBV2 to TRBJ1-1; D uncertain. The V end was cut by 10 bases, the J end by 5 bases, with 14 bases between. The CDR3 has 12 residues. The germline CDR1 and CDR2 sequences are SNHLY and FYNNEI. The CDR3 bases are TGTGCCACTAAGGACTTTGGGACTGAAGCTTTCTTT. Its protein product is CATKDFGTEAFF.

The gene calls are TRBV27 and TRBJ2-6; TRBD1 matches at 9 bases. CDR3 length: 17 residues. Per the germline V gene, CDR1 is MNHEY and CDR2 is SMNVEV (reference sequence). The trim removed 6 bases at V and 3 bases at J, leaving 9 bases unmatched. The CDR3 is CASRTTGGAGGANVLTF. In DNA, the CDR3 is TGTGCCAGCAGAACGACAGGGGGGGCTGGTGGGGCCAACGTCCTGACTTTC.

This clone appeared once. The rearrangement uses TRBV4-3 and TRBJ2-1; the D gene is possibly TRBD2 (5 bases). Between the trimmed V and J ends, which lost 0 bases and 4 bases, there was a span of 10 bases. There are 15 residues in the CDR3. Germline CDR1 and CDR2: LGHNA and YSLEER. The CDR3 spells CASSQEGVTYNEQFF. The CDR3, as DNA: TGCGCCAGCAGCCAAGAGGGAGTTACTTACAATGAGCAGTTCTTC.

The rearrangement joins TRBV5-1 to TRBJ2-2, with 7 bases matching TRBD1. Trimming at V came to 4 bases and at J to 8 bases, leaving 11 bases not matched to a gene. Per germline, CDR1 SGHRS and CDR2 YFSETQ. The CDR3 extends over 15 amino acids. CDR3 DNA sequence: TGCGCCAGCAGCACGGGACAGTTCTCAGGAGGGGAGCTGTTTTTT. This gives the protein CASSTGQFSGGELFF. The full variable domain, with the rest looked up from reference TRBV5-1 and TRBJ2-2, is KAGVTQTPRYLIKTRGQQVTLSCSPISGHRSVSWYQQTPGQGLQFLFEYFSETQRNKGNFPGRFSGRQFSNSRSEMNVSTLELGDSALYLCASSTGQFSGGELFFGEGSRLTVL.

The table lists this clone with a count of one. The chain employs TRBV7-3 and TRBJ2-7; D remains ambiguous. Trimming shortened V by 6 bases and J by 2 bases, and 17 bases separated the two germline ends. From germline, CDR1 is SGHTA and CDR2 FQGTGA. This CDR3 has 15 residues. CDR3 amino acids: CASRTNVRVAYEQYF. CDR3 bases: TGTGCCAGCAGAACCAACGTCCGGGTCGCCTACGAGCAGTACTTC.

The CDR3 DNA is TGTGCCAGCAGTCCCGACAGGGGAAGCGAGCAGTACTTC. This gives the protein CASSPDRGSEQYF. The chain couples TRBV6-4 to TRBJ2-7; 8 bases agree with TRBD1. The germline gives CDR1 MRHNA, CDR2 SNTAGT. The CDR3 consists of 13 residues. Germline trimming cut 5 bases from V and 6 bases from J; bases unmatched to any gene: 6.

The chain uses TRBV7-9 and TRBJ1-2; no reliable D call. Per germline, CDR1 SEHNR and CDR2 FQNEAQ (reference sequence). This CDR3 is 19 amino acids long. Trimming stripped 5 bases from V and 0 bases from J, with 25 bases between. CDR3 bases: TGTGCCAGCAGCCAAGGAACCAGAGGCCTGGGTTTAGCTAACTATGGCTACACCTTC. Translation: CASSQGTRGLGLANYGYTF. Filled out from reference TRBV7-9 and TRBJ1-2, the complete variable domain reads DTGVSQNPRHKITKRGQNVTFRCDPISEHNRLYWYRQTLGQGPEFLTYFQNEAQLEKSRLLSDRFSAERPKGSFSTLEIQRTEQGDSAMYLCASSQGTRGLGLANYGYTFGSGTRLTVV.

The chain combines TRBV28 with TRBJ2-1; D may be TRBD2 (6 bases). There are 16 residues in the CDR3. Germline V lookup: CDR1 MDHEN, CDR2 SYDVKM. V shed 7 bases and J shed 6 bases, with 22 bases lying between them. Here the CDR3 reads CASIQGTRLGPNEQFF. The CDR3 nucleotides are TGTGCCAGCATACAAGGTACCCGACTAGGACCCAATGAGCAGTTCTTC. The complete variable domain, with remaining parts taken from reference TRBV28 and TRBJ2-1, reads DVKVTQSSRYLVKRTGEKVFLECVQDMDHENMFWYRQDPGLGLRLIYFSYDVKMKEKGDIPEGYSVSREKKERFSLILESASTNQTSMYLCASIQGTRLGPNEQFFGPGTRLTVL.

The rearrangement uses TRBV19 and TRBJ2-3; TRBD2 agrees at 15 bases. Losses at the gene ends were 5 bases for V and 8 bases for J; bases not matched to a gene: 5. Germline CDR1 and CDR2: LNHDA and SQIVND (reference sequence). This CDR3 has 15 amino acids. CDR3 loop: CASSSGLAGGGTQYF. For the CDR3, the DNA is TGTGCCAGTAGTTCGGGACTAGCGGGGGGCGGTACGCAGTATTTT.

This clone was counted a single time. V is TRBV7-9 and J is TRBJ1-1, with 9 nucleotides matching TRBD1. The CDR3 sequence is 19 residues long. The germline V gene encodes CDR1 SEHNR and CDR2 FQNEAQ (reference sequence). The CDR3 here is CSTNLRHRDRANKNTEAFF. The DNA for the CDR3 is TGTTCCACCAACTTGCGCCACCGGGACAGGGCCAACAAGAACACTGAAGCTTTCTTT.

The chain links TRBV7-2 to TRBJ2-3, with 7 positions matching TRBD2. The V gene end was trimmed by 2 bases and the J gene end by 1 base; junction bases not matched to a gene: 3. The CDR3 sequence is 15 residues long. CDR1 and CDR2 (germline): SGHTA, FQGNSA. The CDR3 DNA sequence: TGTGCCAGCAGCTTAAATAGCGGGCGCACAGATACGCAGTATTTT. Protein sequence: CASSLNSGRTDTQYF.

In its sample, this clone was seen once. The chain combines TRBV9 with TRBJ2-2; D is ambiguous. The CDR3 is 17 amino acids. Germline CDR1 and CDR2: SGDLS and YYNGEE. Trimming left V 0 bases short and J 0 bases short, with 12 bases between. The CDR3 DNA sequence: TGTGCCAGCAGCGTAGGAGGTCACCACGCGAACACCGGGGAGCTGTTTTTT. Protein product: CASSVGGHHANTGELFF. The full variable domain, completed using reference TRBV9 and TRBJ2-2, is DSGVTQTPKHLITATGQRVTLRCSPRSGDLSVYWYQQSLDQGLQFLIQYYNGEERAKGNILERFSAQQFPDLHSELNLSSLELGDSALYFCASSVGGHHANTGELFFGEGSRLTVL.

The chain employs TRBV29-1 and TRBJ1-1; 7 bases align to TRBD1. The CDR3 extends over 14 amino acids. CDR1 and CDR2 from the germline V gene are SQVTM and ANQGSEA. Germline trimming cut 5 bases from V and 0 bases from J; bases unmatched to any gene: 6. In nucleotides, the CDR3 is TGCAGCGTTACCCAGGGGGGACTGAACACTGAAGCTTTCTTT. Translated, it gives CSVTQGGLNTEAFF.

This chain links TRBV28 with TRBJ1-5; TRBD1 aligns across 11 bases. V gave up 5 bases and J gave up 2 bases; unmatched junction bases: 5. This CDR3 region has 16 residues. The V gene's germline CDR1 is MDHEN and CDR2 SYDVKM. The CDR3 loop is CASSPDRGRGNQPQHF. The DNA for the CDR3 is TGTGCCAGCAGTCCGGACAGGGGGCGAGGCAATCAGCCCCAGCATTTT.

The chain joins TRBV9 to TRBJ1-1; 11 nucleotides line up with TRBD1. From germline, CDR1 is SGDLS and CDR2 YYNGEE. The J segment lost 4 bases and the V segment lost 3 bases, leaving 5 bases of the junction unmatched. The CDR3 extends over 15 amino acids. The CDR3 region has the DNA TGTGCCAGCAGCGCCCCCGGGACAGGGGGCACTGAAGCTTTCTTT. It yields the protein CASSAPGTGGTEAFF.